The clone carrying this T cell receptor (beta chain) has only a few counts. Its antigen is as yet unknown. Germline CDR1 is SGHNT and CDR2 is YYREEE (reference sequence). The CDR3 has 14 amino acids. Deletions cut 2 bases from V and 3 bases from J, with 9 bases between. Together with a sample-barcoded 5' primer, a J-beta primer mix was included in a second PCR lasting roughly 6 to 12 cycles. Every individual sample yielded 2.5 million or more paired-end reads (each containing CDR3). One entry per CDR3 protein, called by TCRdb with MiXCR from the 5' RACE reads. This table holds some 690,000 distinct CDR3 sequences, about a fifth found once. This sample was included in a study of blood T cells in healthy people across ages. A minimum of 5 micrograms of total RNA was extracted per sample. Study-level findings and limits: Shifts in expanded clonotypes may have been confounded by donor CMV status, which was unknown.

Specimen: blood. The chain couples TRBV5-4 to TRBJ1-5; D is unresolved. The origin of this receptor is a man between 65 and 80 years old in good health. The CDR3 nucleotides are TGTGCCAGCAGCTTCTTTAATAACAATCAGCCCCAGCATTTT. The encoded protein is CASSFFNNNQPQHF. Filled out from reference TRBV5-4 and TRBJ1-5, the complete variable domain reads ETGVTQSPTHLIKTRGQQVTLRCSSQSGHNTVSWYQQALGQGPQFIFQYYREEENGRGNFPPRFSGLQFPNYSSELNVNALELDDSALYLCASSFFNNNQPQHFGDGTRLSIL.